This TCR beta chain was captured in a study of blood T cells in healthy people across ages. Whole-study results and caveats: Diversity of TCR beta correlated strongly with naive T cell percentage. When set beside aged donors, long-lived donors presented more naive CD4+ cells and higher diversity. The diversity estimates, figures obtained from one million T cells, were considered underestimates.

Note on this clonotype: The antigen remains undetermined.

Through a sample-barcoded 5' primer and a J-beta primer mix, a second PCR was run for roughly 7 to 11 cycles. Each CDR3 protein gets one entry after TCRdb re-called the 5' RACE reads with MiXCR. The table has roughly 2 million distinct CDR3 sequences, less than 50% seen once; the top ten hold less than 2.5%. The authors extracted at least 6 micrograms of total RNA per sample. The sequence derives from a woman in her 40s in good health. The specimen was blood.

The CDR3 coding sequence is TGTGCCAGCAGTTCTCAGGGGTTCAACTATGGCTACACCTTC. It is translated as CASSSQGFNYGYTF. The chain combines TRBV28 with TRBJ1-2; a possible D gene is TRBD1 (6 bases). The V end lost 4 bases, the J end lost 2 bases, and 11 bases lay between the germline ends. This CDR3 has 14 amino acids. Germline CDR1 and CDR2: MDHEN and SYDVKM.